This T cell receptor beta chain was documented in a study of blood T cell repertoires in COVID-19. Turning to the study itself: COVID-19 samples from acute and convalescent phases originated in the United States, Italy and Spain. From T cells, B-cell-depleted T cells, or PBMCs came the material, which was cDNA or gDNA.

Per the study methods: Cell counts per sample came from amplifying reference gene primers. Sequencing was performed with immunoSEQ multiplex PCR; in TCRdb, only in-frame clones are kept and a portion is missing. V, J and clone size were drawn from that table, and D and trimming were deduced from the DNA. The sample yields 80,000 to 100,000 clones, more than 80% seen once. Sequenced input: peripheral blood. The receptor was derived from a woman aged 65 to 85 with acute or convalescent COVID-19.

CDR3 loop: CASSAGQVRGTQYF. DNA of the CDR3: TGTGCCAGTAGTGCGGGACAGGTCCGCGGAACCCAGTACTTC. The chain joins TRBV19 to TRBJ2-5, with 8 bases matching TRBD1. The CDR3 length is 14 residues. Germline values: CDR1 LNHDA, CDR2 SQIVND (reference sequence). The J segment lost 8 bases and the V segment lost 5 bases, leaving 10 bases of the junction unmatched.